Sequencing of this TCR beta chain was carried out in a study of patients and donors after allogeneic stem cell transplantation. With V trimmed by 2 bases and J by 7 bases, 13 bases remained unmatched. There are 18 residues in the CDR3. TCRdb passed the RT-PCR reads through MiXCR, listing each CDR3 protein once. The table has around 200,000 distinct CDR3 sequences, around two fifths seen once. Sequenced material: blood, either unsorted or a sorted T cell fraction (not recorded which). The receptor was isolated from a human donor who was either an allogeneic HSCT recipient or a stem cell or donor lymphocyte infusion donor (not recorded which). It is not recorded whose cells these are; they may come from a transplant donor. V usage is TRBV12-3 or TRBV12-4 and J usage is TRBJ1-5, with 11 bases lining up with TRBD1. The CDR3 DNA reads as TGTGCCAGCAGTTTATGGCGGACAGGGGGCGGAGGCAGGCAGCCCCAGCATTTT. Translation: CASSLWRTGGGGRQPQHF.